The 22 T cell receptor beta chains presented below share a single source sample, sequenced in a study of PD-L1 blockade in urothelial cancer. The time point is: pretreatment peripheral blood. The repertoire was sequenced with immunoSEQ multiplex PCR; TCRdb's copy has only in-frame clones and lacks some. The sample has fewer than 40,000 clones, more than 85% seen once. The sample in question was PBMCs, obtained around atezolizumab (anti-PD-L1) treatment. The source of these receptors is a woman aged 55 to 70 with urothelial cancer.

A word on this clone: Within the sample, other DNA sequences also encode this same CDR3. The V and J genes are TRBV5-1 and TRBJ2-1; 10 nucleotides line up with TRBD2. Germline CDR1 and CDR2: SGHRS and YFSETQ. The V segment lost 4 bases and the J segment 5 bases; nucleotides outside the gene matches: 6. The CDR3 covers 15 residues. In nucleotides, the CDR3 is TGCGCCAGCAGCCCTGTAGCGGGAGGCGACAATGAGCAGTTCTTC. Translating it yields CASSPVAGGDNEQFF. Filled out from reference TRBV5-1 and TRBJ2-1, the complete variable domain reads KAGVTQTPRYLIKTRGQQVTLSCSPISGHRSVSWYQQTPGQGLQFLFEYFSETQRNKGNFPGRFSGRQFSNSRSEMNVSTLELGDSALYLCASSPVAGGDNEQFFGPGTRLTVL.

The chain links TRBV7-2 to TRBJ1-5, with a possible D match to TRBD1 (6 bases). The CDR3 consists of 14 residues. V lost 5 bases and J 4 bases, leaving 12 bases between the germline ends. Per germline, CDR1 SGHTA and CDR2 FQGNSA. This chain's CDR3 is CASSLRQANQPQHF. The CDR3 region has the DNA TGTGCCAGCAGCCTGCGACAGGCAAATCAGCCCCAGCATTTT. Based on the CDR3 plus reference TRBV7-2 and TRBJ1-5, the full variable domain is GAGVSQSPSNKVTEKGKDVELRCDPISGHTALYWYRQSLGQGLEFLIYFQGNSAPDKSGLPSDRFSAERTGGSVSTLTIQRTQQEDSAVYLCASSLRQANQPQHFGDGTRLSIL.

This chain links TRBV4-2 with TRBJ2-2; 9 bases align to TRBD2. V shed 0 bases and J 3 bases; nucleotides not matched to a gene: 11. Germline values: CDR1 LGHNA, CDR2 YNFKEQ. The CDR3 spans 19 residues. This CDR3 reads CASSQEGVSAGGYTGELFF. CDR3 nucleotide sequence: TGTGCCAGCAGCCAAGAAGGGGTTTCGGCGGGAGGGTACACCGGGGAGCTGTTTTTT.

This clone is a singleton in its sample. CDR3 protein: CASSQGDRRSRQFF. The CDR3, as DNA: TGTGCCAGCAGTCAAGGAGACAGAAGATCGCGGCAGTTCTTC. J is TRBJ2-1 and V is TRBV6-5; tentative D call: TRBD1 (5 bases). Trimming took 5 bases from V and 12 from J, leaving 20 bases between them. Germline V gene data show CDR1 as MNHEY and CDR2 as SVGAGI. CDR3 length equals 14 residues.

CDR3 residues: CASSLLNEKLFF. The CDR3 DNA reads as TGTGCCAGCAGCTTACTTAATGAAAAACTGTTTTTT. The chain recombines TRBV7-9 with TRBJ1-4, with no clear D. The CDR3 totals 12 residues. The germline V and J ends were trimmed by 2 bases and 4 bases, with 2 bases remaining between them. In germline, CDR1 is SEHNR, CDR2 FQNEAQ (reference sequence). Based on the CDR3 plus reference TRBV7-9 and TRBJ1-4, the full variable domain is DTGVSQNPRHKITKRGQNVTFRCDPISEHNRLYWYRQTLGQGPEFLTYFQNEAQLEKSRLLSDRFSAERPKGSFSTLEIQRTEQGDSAMYLCASSLLNEKLFFGSGTQLSVL.

CDR3 sequence (DNA): TGTGCCATCAGTGAGTCGACCGGACTAGCGGAGTACAATGAGCAGTTCTTC. Protein product: CAISESTGLAEYNEQFF. The chain employs TRBV10-3 and TRBJ2-1, with 10 positions matching TRBD2. In germline, CDR1 is ENHRY, CDR2 SYGVKD. With 0 bases clipped from V and 4 bases from J, the junction kept 6 bases outside the gene matches. This CDR3 spans 17 amino acids.

This clone appeared once. The chain links TRBV19 to TRBJ1-1; D is possibly TRBD1 (5 bases). With 3 bases removed from V and 2 bases from J, the gap between germline ends came to 13 bases. Germline V gene sequence: CDR1 LNHDA, CDR2 SQIVND (reference sequence). The CDR3 runs to 15 residues. The CDR3 DNA is TGTGCCAGTAGTATGACCGGGGCGGGAAACACTGAAGCTTTCTTT. This sequence encodes CASSMTGAGNTEAFF.

The V gene is TRBV18, the J gene TRBJ1-2; D gene ambiguous. Germline V gene lookup returns CDR1 KGHSH and CDR2 LQKENI. V lost 5 bases and J lost 4, with 8 bases in between. The CDR3 extends over 12 amino acids. CDR3 sequence (DNA): TGTGCCAGCTCAAGTAGAATCTATGGCTACACCTTC. Its protein product is CASSSRIYGYTF.

This chain joins TRBV7-6 and TRBJ2-7; 10 bases are a match to TRBD2. Germline V gene data show CDR1 as SGHVS and CDR2 as FNYEAQ. With V trimmed by 6 bases and J by 5 bases, 16 bases remained unmatched. CDR3 length equals 17 residues. The CDR3 loop is CASSPRPSGRLLDEQYF. The CDR3 nucleotides read TGTGCCAGCAGTCCCCGGCCTAGCGGGAGACTGTTGGACGAGCAGTACTTC.

The chain carries TRBV19 and TRBJ2-7; 9 bases are shared with TRBD1. This CDR3 spans 14 amino acids. The V and J ends lost 5 bases and 4 bases, in that order; junction bases with no gene match: 6. Germline CDR1 is LNHDA and CDR2 is SQIVND (reference sequence). The CDR3 DNA reads as TGTGCCAGTAGTCCGACAGGGGGGGATTACGAGCAGTACTTC. Amino acids: CASSPTGGDYEQYF.

The rearrangement joins TRBV28 to TRBJ1-4; D not resolved. Germline V lookup: CDR1 MDHEN, CDR2 SYDVKM. V lost 3 bases, J lost 0 bases, and 11 bases lay in between. The CDR3 consists of 16 residues. This chain's CDR3 is CASSFHNPATNEKLFF. Written as DNA, the CDR3 is TGTGCCAGCAGTTTCCACAACCCTGCAACTAATGAAAAACTGTTTTTT.

The chain combines TRBV7-3 with TRBJ2-1, with D tentatively TRBD2 (5 bases). The CDR3 covers 15 residues. V was shortened by 4 bases and J by 3 bases, with 13 bases between the two germline ends. Germline CDR1 and CDR2: SGHTA and FQGTGA. The CDR3 DNA is TGTGCCAGCAGCTCCGGACTTACTAGCTACAATGAGCAGTTCTTC. Protein product: CASSSGLTSYNEQFF.

This clone has just one count. The chain couples TRBV7-6 to TRBJ2-3; 7 positions match TRBD1. Germline V gives CDR1 SGHVS, CDR2 FNYEAQ. J gave up 2 bases and V 5 bases, and 7 bases lay outside the gene matches. The CDR3 loop spans 15 amino acids. The CDR3 region is CASSPATGVTDTQYF. The CDR3, as DNA: TGTGCCAGCAGCCCAGCCACAGGGGTCACAGATACGCAGTATTTT.

V usage is TRBV27 and J usage is TRBJ1-2; the match to TRBD1 covers 7 bases. The trim removed 6 bases at V and 4 bases at J, leaving 5 bases unmatched. The CDR3 length is 13 residues. Germline loops: CDR1 MNHEY, CDR2 SMNVEV (reference sequence). As DNA, the CDR3 is TGTGCCAGCAGGAAGACAGGGCTCTATGGCTACACCTTC. Amino acid sequence: CASRKTGLYGYTF.

The chain carries TRBV2 and TRBJ2-1; TRBD1 matches 10 bases. Germline loops: CDR1 SNHLY, CDR2 FYNNEI. The CDR3 runs to 15 residues. V was pared by 5 bases and J by 3 bases, with 4 bases of the junction left unmatched. In DNA, the CDR3 is TGTGCCAGCAGTAGGGACAGGGGAATCTACAATGAGCAGTTCTTC. It codes for CASSRDRGIYNEQFF.

The rearrangement joins TRBV27 to TRBJ2-7, with D perhaps TRBD2 (6 bases). Per germline, CDR1 MNHEY and CDR2 SMNVEV (reference sequence). The CDR3 is 14 residues long. V lost 5 bases, J lost 3 bases, and 14 bases lay in between. The CDR3: CASSPGDSSYEQYF. Here the CDR3 DNA reads TGTGCCAGCAGTCCGGGGGATAGCAGCTACGAGCAGTACTTC.

The chain joins TRBV28 to TRBJ1-2; the D gene is possibly TRBD1 (6 bases). The CDR3 spans 15 residues. V shed 5 bases and J shed 5 bases, with 18 bases lying between them. Germline assignment: CDR1 MDHEN and CDR2 SYDVKM. DNA for the CDR3: TGTGCCAGCAGTGTCCCAGGGGACGTCGTTTATGGCTACACCTTC. Translating it yields CASSVPGDVVYGYTF.

The V and J genes are TRBV14 and TRBJ2-1; 9 bases align to TRBD2. Germline V lookup: CDR1 SGHDN, CDR2 FVKESK. The V and J ends lost 0 bases and 3 bases, in that order; junction bases with no gene match: 9. The CDR3 spans 18 residues. CDR3 in amino acids: CASSQDGGRVFVYNEQFF. The DNA for the CDR3 is TGTGCCAGCAGCCAAGATGGCGGGAGGGTATTCGTCTACAATGAGCAGTTCTTC.

This clone has only one observation. This sequence joins TRBV10-3 and TRBJ1-3; D is uncertain. Germline V gives CDR1 ENHRY, CDR2 SYGVKD. The CDR3 has 16 residues. V gave up 2 bases and J gave up 0 bases, with 11 bases separating them. The CDR3 sequence: CAISEGTAGSGNTIYF. The CDR3 DNA sequence: TGTGCCATCAGTGAGGGAACTGCGGGCTCTGGAAACACCATATATTTT.

The chain links TRBV27 to TRBJ2-7, with 7 bases lining up with TRBD2. CDR1 and CDR2 (germline): MNHEY, SMNVEV (reference sequence). V dropped 4 bases and J dropped 1; count of bases not matched to a gene: 7. This CDR3 is built from 15 residues. CDR3 loop: CASSWGGGVSYEQYF. The CDR3 nucleotides read TGTGCCAGCAGTTGGGGGGGTGGGGTATCCTACGAGCAGTACTTC.

This rearrangement joins TRBV28 to TRBJ2-2; 8 bases map to TRBD2. CDR3 size: 15 residues. J lost 4 bases, V lost 4 bases, and 5 bases had no gene match. Germline assignment: CDR1 MDHEN and CDR2 SYDVKM. The CDR3 DNA is TGTGCCAGCAGTTCCGGGGGGGAGAGCACCGGGGAGCTGTTTTTT. Residues: CASSSGGESTGELFF.

The chain joins TRBV7-3 to TRBJ2-2; D gene unclear. CDR1 SGHTA and CDR2 FQGTGA come from the germline V gene. The CDR3 loop spans 14 amino acids. Between the trimmed V and J ends, which lost 0 bases and 5 bases, there was a span of 7 bases. CDR3 coding DNA: TGTGCCAGCAGCTTAACGGTAGAAACCGGGGAGCTGTTTTTT. Translated, it gives CASSLTVETGELFF.